This T cell receptor beta chain was profiled in a study of T cells after yellow fever vaccination. About the research overall: Libraries from low-cell-number fractions were prepared with the SMART-Seq v4 Ultra Low Input RNA kit. Study-wide points: Faster peaking, at day 5 versus 15, marked a secondary response that was weaker. Among all clonotypes, a small share was observed in both CD4 and CD8 compartments.

Notes on this clonotype: The target antigen is unknown.

Germline CDR1 SGDLS, CDR2 YYNGEE. Unmatched junction bases numbered 7, after V lost 0 bases and J lost 1 base. CDR3 length: 20 amino acids. The authors made TCR cDNA by 5'RACE template switching, adding a universal primer site and UMIs. TCRdb re-called the 5' RACE reads with MiXCR, one entry per CDR3 protein. Found here are 450,000 to 650,000 distinct CDR3 sequences, roughly a fifth of them singletons; the top ten hold approximately 16%. The chain employs TRBV9 and TRBJ2-1, with 16 bases aligning to TRBD2. Here the sequenced sample was PBMCs, taken roughly 20 days after the first yellow fever vaccination. The source of this sequence is a man younger than 35 who received the YFV17D yellow fever vaccine. The CDR3 loop is CASSVEGLAGGLISYNEQFF. The CDR3 DNA follows: TGTGCCAGCAGCGTAGAGGGACTAGCGGGGGGGCTTATTTCCTACAATGAGCAGTTCTTC.